Below, 25 T cell receptor beta chains from the same sample are listed, as sequenced in a study of T cell responses to AZD1222 COVID-19 vaccine. The repertoire was sequenced with immunoSEQ multiplex PCR; TCRdb's copy has only in-frame clones and lacks some. This sample yields approximately 150,000 clones, of which about 90% are seen a single time; approximately 1.4% belongs to the top ten. Sample: peripheral blood, taken on day 0 of AZD1222 vaccination. These receptors all come from an adult in good health.

The rearrangement uses TRBV29-1 and TRBJ1-5; 9 bases agree with TRBD1. CDR1 is SQVTM and CDR2 is ANQGSEA in the germline V gene. Trimming took 5 bases from V and 5 from J; bases not matched to a gene: 7. The CDR3 length is 14 residues. The chain's CDR3 is CSVTETGGDQPQHF. The CDR3, as DNA: TGCAGCGTTACCGAGACAGGGGGAGATCAGCCCCAGCATTTT. The entire variable domain, with the rest obtained from reference TRBV29-1 and TRBJ1-5, is as follows: SAVISQKPSRDICQRGTSLTIQCQVDSQVTMMFWYRQQPGQSLTLIATANQGSEATYESGFVIDKFPISRPNLTFSTLTVSNMSPEDSSIYLCSVTETGGDQPQHFGDGTRLSIL.

The gene calls are TRBV7-6 and TRBJ2-1; a weak D match, TRBD1 (5 bases). The germline V gene has CDR1 SGHVS and CDR2 FNYEAQ. There are 15 residues in the CDR3. Trimming left V 1 base short and J 4 bases short, with 11 bases between. The CDR3 DNA sequence: TGTGCCAGCAGCTTAGTAGGCCAGGGATACAATGAGCAGTTCTTC. Translation: CASSLVGQGYNEQFF.

The chain has TRBV27 and TRBJ2-2, with 8 bases aligning to TRBD1. V lost 6 bases, J lost 3 bases, and 6 bases stayed unmatched. Germline CDR1 is MNHEY and CDR2 is SMNVEV (reference sequence). The CDR3 runs 15 residues. In nucleotides, the CDR3 is TGTGCCAGCAGCTTGGGGACAGGCCACACCGGGGAGCTGTTTTTT. It translates to CASSLGTGHTGELFF.

The V call is TRBV5-1, the J call TRBJ1-6; the D is unclear. Trimming took 0 bases from V and 10 from J, leaving 8 bases between them. CDR3 length: 13 residues. Germline CDR1 is SGHRS and CDR2 is YFSETQ. The CDR3 is CASSLEGTSPLHF. Here the CDR3 DNA reads TGCGCCAGCAGCTTGGAAGGCACATCACCCCTCCACTTT.

This sequence joins TRBV2 and TRBJ1-4; 7 bases are a match to TRBD1. V lost 5 bases to trimming and J lost 2 bases; unmatched junction nucleotides: 5. Germline values: CDR1 SNHLY, CDR2 FYNNEI. This CDR3 has 15 residues. The CDR3 coding sequence is TGTGCCAGCAGTACTACAGGGGCGACTAATGAAAAACTGTTTTTT. Amino acid sequence: CASSTTGATNEKLFF. Drawing the rest from reference TRBV2 and TRBJ1-4, the complete variable domain is EPEVTQTPSHQVTQMGQEVILRCVPISNHLYFYWYRQILGQKVEFLVSFYNNEISEKSEIFDDQFSVERPDGSNFTLKIRSTKLEDSAMYFCASSTTGATNEKLFFGSGTQLSVL.

This chain uses TRBV7-9 with TRBJ1-4; 7 bases agree with TRBD1. The CDR3 loop spans 16 amino acids. Germline V CDR1 and CDR2: SEHNR, FQNEAQ (reference sequence). V lost 4 bases to trimming and J lost 6 bases; unmatched junction nucleotides: 11. The CDR3 loop reads CASSSLTGPNHEKLFF. The DNA of the CDR3 is TGTGCCAGCAGCTCGCTGACAGGGCCCAACCATGAAAAACTGTTTTTT.

The chain links TRBV28 to TRBJ2-7; 15 bases line up with TRBD2. Germline CDR1 is MDHEN and CDR2 is SYDVKM. Unmatched junction bases numbered 9, after V lost 4 bases and J lost 8 bases. There are 16 residues in the CDR3. The CDR3 loop reads CASSSGGLAGGTKQYF. The CDR3 region has the DNA TGTGCCAGCAGTTCGGGAGGACTAGCGGGGGGGACAAAGCAGTACTTC.

The chain carries TRBV19 and TRBJ1-6; unclear D gene. Germline V CDR1 and CDR2: LNHDA, SQIVND (reference sequence). V was trimmed by 3 bases and J by 8 bases, leaving 5 bases between them. The CDR3 has 12 residues. CDR3 residues: CASSITDSPLHF. The CDR3, as DNA: TGTGCCAGTAGTATCACCGATTCACCCCTCCACTTT. The variable domain in full, with the rest retrieved from reference TRBV19 and TRBJ1-6, is DGGITQSPKYLFRKEGQNVTLSCEQNLNHDAMYWYRQDPGQGLRLIYYSQIVNDFQKGDIAEGYSVSREKKESFPLTVTSAQKNPTAFYLCASSITDSPLHFGNGTRLTVT.

The chain combines TRBV2 with TRBJ1-5; 7 nucleotides agree with TRBD1. The CDR3 covers 14 residues. Germline assignment: CDR1 SNHLY and CDR2 FYNNEI. The V gene end was trimmed by 6 bases and the J gene end by 6 bases; junction bases not matched to a gene: 8. The DNA for the CDR3 is TGTGCCAGCAGCCAGGGACAGCTGGGTCAGCCCCAGCATTTT. Protein sequence: CASSQGQLGQPQHF.

The chain combines TRBV3-1 (or the pseudogene TRBV3-2) with TRBJ2-7; maybe TRBD1 (6 bases). Germline lookup yields CDR1 LGHDT and CDR2 YNNKEL (reference sequence). V gave up 6 bases and J gave up 3 bases, with 12 bases separating them. The CDR3 contains 13 residues. The CDR3 nucleotides read TGTGCCAGCAGTCAATTACAGGGCTACGAGCAGTACTTC. It is translated as CASSQLQGYEQYF.

This sequence joins TRBV7-2 and TRBJ1-3; D is undetermined. Germline CDR1 SGHTA, CDR2 FQGNSA. The V and J ends lost 0 bases and 0 bases respectively, with 9 bases between them. CDR3 length equals 16 residues. CDR3 region: CASSLASGFSGNTIYF. The DNA of the CDR3 is TGTGCCAGCAGCTTAGCTTCGGGCTTCTCTGGAAACACCATATATTTT.

V usage is TRBV28 and J usage is TRBJ2-5; perhaps TRBD1 as D (7 bases). Germline V gene data show CDR1 as MDHEN and CDR2 as SYDVKM. This CDR3 comprises 16 residues. The V end was cut by 6 bases, the J end by 5 bases, with 22 bases between. Here the CDR3 reads CASRSRQGGSGETQYF. The DNA for the CDR3 is TGTGCCAGCAGGTCACGACAGGGAGGTTCAGGCGAGACCCAGTACTTC.

In this sample, this clone turned up once. V usage is TRBV5-4 and J usage is TRBJ2-7, with D tentatively TRBD2 (5 bases). V shed 0 bases and J shed 3 bases, with 10 bases lying between them. There are 14 residues in the CDR3. The germline V gene encodes CDR1 SGHNT and CDR2 YYREEE (reference sequence). The CDR3 nucleotides read TGTGCCAGCAGCTTGGACCGAGGGAACTACGAGCAGTACTTC. It codes for CASSLDRGNYEQYF.

This chain links TRBV4-1 with TRBJ2-3; 10 positions agree with TRBD2. The CDR3 has 16 amino acids. Trimming at V came to 6 bases and at J to 5 bases, leaving 11 bases not matched to a gene. Germline CDR1 is MGHRA and CDR2 is YSYEKL. CDR3 in DNA: TGCGCCAGCAGAAAAAGGGAGCGGGGGGGTCAAGATACGCAGTATTTT. Translating it yields CASRKRERGGQDTQYF.

The gene calls are TRBV19 and TRBJ2-1, with TRBD1 as a possible D gene (6 bases). The V and J ends lost 11 bases and 0 bases respectively, with 14 bases between them. From germline, CDR1 is LNHDA and CDR2 SQIVND (reference sequence). This CDR3 contains 14 residues. The CDR3 DNA follows: TGTGCCTCTCTTGGGGGCCCCTCCTACAATGAGCAGTTCTTC. Protein sequence: CASLGGPSYNEQFF.

The chain combines TRBV5-5 with TRBJ1-2, with TRBD1 as a possible D gene (5 bases). Trimming pared 4 bases from V and 5 bases from J, leaving 18 bases between. Per the germline V gene, CDR1 is SGHKS and CDR2 is YYEKEE (reference sequence). This CDR3 has 15 amino acids. Here the CDR3 reads CASSGGVRSPYGYTF. The CDR3 DNA reads TGTGCCAGCAGCGGAGGGGTAAGGTCTCCTTATGGCTACACCTTC.

The V call is TRBV4-2, the J call TRBJ2-5, with 10 bases identical to TRBD2. This CDR3 region has 16 residues. Germline V gene lookup returns CDR1 LGHNA and CDR2 YNFKEQ. V lost 6 bases and J lost 1; bases outside the gene matches: 8. This chain's CDR3 is CASRTRASGGQETQYF. Here the CDR3 DNA reads TGTGCCAGCAGGACGCGTGCTAGCGGGGGCCAAGAGACCCAGTACTTC.

This clone appeared once. V and J are TRBV28 and TRBJ1-1; a weak D match, TRBD1 (5 bases). CDR1 MDHEN and CDR2 SYDVKM come from the germline V gene. The germline V and J ends were trimmed by 5 bases and 6 bases, with 16 bases remaining between them. The CDR3 extends over 14 amino acids. The CDR3 sequence: CASSDRGMSAEAFF. CDR3 bases: TGTGCCAGCAGTGATCGGGGGATGAGCGCTGAAGCTTTCTTT.

The chain employs TRBV7-9 and TRBJ2-1; 7 bases are shared with TRBD2. Germline loops: CDR1 SEHNR, CDR2 FQNEAQ (reference sequence). The CDR3 spans 18 residues. V lost 5 bases and J lost 1; bases outside the gene matches: 14. This chain's CDR3 is CASSHSALAVRSYNEQFF. The CDR3, as DNA: TGTGCCAGCAGCCACTCGGCGCTAGCGGTGAGGTCCTACAATGAGCAGTTCTTC.

The chain recombines TRBV6-5 with TRBJ2-2; 8 bases map to TRBD1. The trim removed 0 bases at V and 7 bases at J, leaving 7 bases unmatched. This CDR3 is 16 amino acids long. Germline CDR1 reads MNHEY; CDR2 reads SVGAGI. CDR3 nucleotide sequence: TGTGCCAGCAGTTACTCCTGGACAGGGCTGAGCGGGGAGCTGTTTTTT. This translates into CASSYSWTGLSGELFF.

J is TRBJ1-1 and V is TRBV5-4, with a tentative D call TRBD1 (5 bases). Germline-derived CDR1 and CDR2 are SGHNT and YYREEE (reference sequence). The CDR3 totals 14 residues. V lost 7 bases and J lost 6, with 19 bases in between. CDR3 bases: TGTGCCAGCCGAGCAGCTGGGATGGGACCTGAAGCTTTCTTT. It is translated as CASRAAGMGPEAFF.

This chain joins TRBV7-2 and TRBJ1-2; 11 nucleotides line up with TRBD1. The CDR3 has 16 amino acids. Germline V gene sequence: CDR1 SGHTA, CDR2 FQGNSA. The trim removed 5 bases at V and 7 bases at J, leaving 12 bases unmatched. The CDR3 bases are TGTGCCAGCAGCCCGGAGCGGACAGGGGGCGCTTTTGGCTACACCTTC. Translated: CASSPERTGGAFGYTF.

In its sample, this clone was seen once. The chain recombines TRBV6-6 with TRBJ1-5; 10 bases line up with TRBD1. V lost 6 bases and J lost 5; bases outside the gene matches: 19. Germline loops: CDR1 MNHNY, CDR2 SVGAGI (reference sequence). This CDR3 is built from 19 residues. Here the CDR3 DNA reads TGTGCCAGCAGCCGATGGGGGGGACAGGGGCCTTTAGGTGATCAGCCCCAGCATTTT. It yields the protein CASSRWGGQGPLGDQPQHF.

This clone came up once. The chain is built from TRBV6-5 and TRBJ2-7, with 7 nucleotides matching TRBD1. The CDR3 length is 12 residues. Germline V gene sequence: CDR1 MNHEY, CDR2 SVGAGI. V lost 11 bases and J lost 7; bases outside the gene matches: 11. The CDR3 sequence: CAGQGDLLEQYF. CDR3 in DNA: TGTGCCGGCCAGGGGGACCTCTTGGAGCAGTACTTC.

V and J are TRBV10-3 and TRBJ1-1; D might be TRBD1 (5 bases). This CDR3 has 12 amino acids. The germline V gene has CDR1 ENHRY and CDR2 SYGVKD. Trimming took 2 bases from V and 7 from J, leaving 8 bases between them. The CDR3 nucleotides read TGTGCCATCAGTGAGGCTCAGGGTGAAGCTTTCTTT. This gives the protein CAISEAQGEAFF.